This T cell receptor (beta chain) is drawn from a study of Ad26.COV2.S vaccination and SARS-CoV-2 variants. Treatment indicated: about 20 received Ad26.COV2.S at low or high dose, single or two shots; about 5 received placebo; per-sample allocation not given. All samples were drawn on day 63, counting from the first vaccine or placebo injection. This CDR3 is 12 amino acids long. CDR1 is LGHNA and CDR2 is YSLEER in the germline V gene. Trimming shortened V by 0 bases and J by 8 bases, and 7 bases separated the two germline ends. Sequencing was performed with immunoSEQ multiplex PCR; in TCRdb, only in-frame clones are kept and a portion is missing. Of some 500,000 clones listed, roughly 89% were seen once; the top ten hold about 2.5%.

Here the sequenced sample was peripheral blood, taken in a trial of Ad26.COV2.S vaccine versus placebo. The chain uses TRBV4-3 and TRBJ1-2; D is ambiguous. This TCR came from a person aged 18-65 years who received the Ad26.COV2.S COVID-19 vaccine or a placebo. The CDR3 is CASSQENRGYTF. Here the CDR3 DNA reads TGCGCCAGCAGCCAAGAAAATCGCGGCTACACCTTC.